Below are 23 T cell receptor beta chains sequenced from a single sample in a study of identical twins. TCRdb independently ran MiXCR on the 5' RACE reads; one entry per CDR3 protein. Of about 340,000 distinct CDR3 sequences in the sample, about 9% were seen once. The specimen sequenced was naive T cells sorted from blood. The receptors derive from a woman between 50 and 59 years old in good health.

This clonotype was counted only a few times. The chain recombines TRBV6-2 or TRBV6-3 with TRBJ2-5, with 8 bases matching TRBD2. V lost 6 bases to trimming and J lost 5 bases; unmatched junction nucleotides: 8. This CDR3 is 14 amino acids long. Germline V gene data show CDR1 as MNHEY and CDR2 as SVGEGT. The CDR3: CASSPLTGGETQYF. For the CDR3, the DNA is TGTGCCAGCAGCCCCCTCACGGGAGGGGAGACCCAGTACTTC.

This clonotype was counted many times. The CDR3 protein is CSAMAPVGGARTQYF. In DNA, the CDR3 is TGCAGTGCTATGGCCCCCGTGGGAGGGGCGAGGACCCAGTACTTC. The chain recombines TRBV20-1 with TRBJ2-5, with TRBD2 identical over 7 bases. Unmatched junction bases numbered 15, after V lost 4 bases and J lost 7 bases. The CDR3 spans 15 residues. Per the germline V gene, CDR1 is DFQATT and CDR2 is SNEGSKA (reference sequence).

This clonotype occurred a few times. This CDR3 reads CASSQTGPQETQYF. CDR3 bases: TGTGCCAGCAGTCAGACAGGGCCACAAGAGACCCAGTACTTC. This chain connects TRBV12-3 or TRBV12-4 to TRBJ2-5; 7 nucleotides agree with TRBD1. The CDR3 spans 14 residues. Trimming cost V 5 bases and J 2 bases; bases outside gene matches: 5.

Turning to this clonotype: Its ends do not fully match the called genes, so a read error is possible. This chain's CDR3 is CSSSEGLAGAYEQFF. The CDR3 DNA is TGTTCCAGCAGTGAGGGACTAGCGGGAGCCTATGAGCAGTTCTTC. The J gene is TRBJ2-1, the V gene TRBV5-5; TRBD2 matches 14 bases. The germline V gene has CDR1 SGHKS and CDR2 YYEKEE (reference sequence). This CDR3 region has 15 residues.

The chain carries TRBV5-6 and TRBJ1-2; 8 bases are a match to TRBD1. CDR3 size: 15 residues. Germline values: CDR1 SGHDT, CDR2 YYEEEE. V shed 3 bases, J shed 6 bases, and the junction held 10 bases outside the gene matches. The CDR3 region has the DNA TGTGCCAGCAGCTCAATGCAGGGGGCATGGGATGGCTACACCTTC. Translated: CASSSMQGAWDGYTF. The full variable domain, completed using reference TRBV5-6 and TRBJ1-2, is DAGVTQSPTHLIKTRGQQVTLRCSPKSGHDTVSWYQQALGQGPQFIFQYYEEEERQRGNFPDRFSGHQFPNYSSELNVNALLLGDSALYLCASSSMQGAWDGYTFGSGTRLTVV.

Many counts were recorded for this clonotype. V and J are TRBV12-3 or TRBV12-4 and TRBJ2-1; 7 bases are shared with TRBD2. This CDR3 region has 16 residues. Trimming at V came to 3 bases and at J to 5 bases, leaving 10 bases not matched to a gene. The DNA of the CDR3 is TGTGCCAGCAGTTTGATTCGGGGAGGGCCGAACAATGAGCAGTTCTTC. It yields the protein CASSLIRGGPNNEQFF.

This clonotype showed up just a few times. The chain employs TRBV3-1 and TRBJ2-3, with D unresolved. This CDR3 has 13 amino acids. V lost 2 bases, J lost 6 bases, and 9 bases lay in between. CDR1 is LGHDT and CDR2 is YNNKEL in the germline V gene (reference sequence). CDR3 nucleotides: TGTGCCAGCAGCCAAATAAGGGCGGATACGCAGTATTTT. Amino acid sequence: CASSQIRADTQYF.

In its sample, this clonotype was seen a few times. The J gene is TRBJ1-3, the V gene TRBV5-1; D is uncertain. Looked up from germline, CDR1 is SGHRS and CDR2 is YFSETQ. The CDR3 spans 14 residues. V lost 2 bases and J 3 bases, leaving 9 bases between the germline ends. The DNA of the CDR3 is TGCGCCAGCAGCTTAACGGGTGGTGGAAACACCATATATTTT. The encoded protein is CASSLTGGGNTIYF.

This chain links TRBV12-3 or TRBV12-4 with TRBJ2-3; TRBD2 matches at 7 bases. The CDR3 length is 14 residues. V dropped 5 bases and J dropped 5; count of bases not matched to a gene: 7. The CDR3 bases are TGTGCCAGCAGTCCGGGGACTATAGGAGATACGCAGTATTTT. It codes for CASSPGTIGDTQYF.

The rearrangement joins TRBV6-5 to TRBJ2-7; D unclear. The germline V gene encodes CDR1 MNHEY and CDR2 SVGAGI. The CDR3 has 12 amino acids. V shed 4 bases and J shed 4 bases, with 8 bases lying between them. CDR3 nucleotide sequence: TGTGCCAGCAGTTCCCCCGGGTACGAGCAGTACTTC. Encoded protein: CASSSPGYEQYF.

This clonotype has only a few counts. V is TRBV4-1 and J is TRBJ1-3, with TRBD1 identical over 8 bases. Germline values: CDR1 MGHRA, CDR2 YSYEKL. The CDR3 spans 15 residues. With 2 bases clipped from V and 4 bases from J, the junction kept 4 bases outside the gene matches. The CDR3 loop is CASSQPDRVGNTIYF. The CDR3 region has the DNA TGCGCCAGCAGCCAACCGGACAGGGTCGGAAACACCATATATTTT.

This clonotype was seen at least ten times. The chain is built from TRBV11-3 and TRBJ2-1; 7 nucleotides line up with TRBD1. Per germline, CDR1 SGHNT and CDR2 YENEEA. The CDR3 has 19 amino acids. V lost 0 bases and J lost 5; bases outside the gene matches: 16. CDR3 region: CASSLDFGVWGQSNNEQFF. In DNA, the CDR3 is TGTGCCAGCAGCTTAGATTTTGGAGTGTGGGGACAGTCAAACAATGAGCAGTTCTTC.

The gene calls are TRBV6-5 and TRBJ2-1; 8 bases match TRBD2. The CDR3 contains 17 residues. Unmatched junction bases numbered 12, after V lost 5 bases and J lost 3 bases. Germline V gene data show CDR1 as MNHEY and CDR2 as SVGAGI. The CDR3 spells CASSPVGSGIGYNEQFF. The CDR3 coding sequence is TGTGCCAGCAGTCCAGTCGGTAGCGGGATTGGCTACAATGAGCAGTTCTTC.

This clonotype was found a few times. This rearrangement joins TRBV12-3 or TRBV12-4 to TRBJ2-7; D remains ambiguous. The CDR3 is made up of 13 amino acids. Trimming removed 3 bases at V and 0 bases at J, with 6 bases between. The CDR3 DNA follows: TGTGCCAGCAGTTTCGGGTTCTCCTACGAGCAGTACTTC. Its protein is CASSFGFSYEQYF.

The genes are TRBV20-1 and TRBJ2-3; 9 bases agree with TRBD2. CDR3 length: 16 amino acids. Germline CDR1 is DFQATT and CDR2 is SNEGSKA (reference sequence). Trimming took 1 base from V and 4 from J; bases not matched to a gene: 9. The CDR3 DNA is TGCAGTGCTAGAGGGGCTAGCGGGATGATTGCAGATACGCAGTATTTT. It specifies CSARGASGMIADTQYF.

This clonotype was recorded a few times. The CDR3 carries no conserved terminal phenylalanine or tryptophan, so it likely arises from a read error. The J gene is TRBJ2-2, the V gene TRBV12-3 or TRBV12-4; 7 nucleotides line up with TRBD2. This CDR3 is 16 amino acids long. Trimming at V came to 0 bases and at J to 0 bases, leaving 1 base not matched to a gene. CDR3 sequence reads: CASSLAGGTNTGELFS. As DNA, the CDR3 is TGTGCCAGCAGTTTAGCGGGAGGGACGAACACCGGGGAGCTGTTTTCT.

This clonotype was recorded at least ten times. The chain employs TRBV5-1 and TRBJ2-3, with 11 bases identical to TRBD1. CDR3 length: 15 residues. J gave up 2 bases and V 6 bases, and 5 bases lay outside the gene matches. The V gene's germline CDR1 is SGHRS and CDR2 YFSETQ. Here the CDR3 DNA reads TGCGCCAGCAACCTAGGACAGGGGGCCACAGATACGCAGTATTTT. Amino acid sequence: CASNLGQGATDTQYF.

The rearrangement joins TRBV6-2 or TRBV6-3 to TRBJ2-1; D remains unclear. The CDR3 runs to 14 residues. V was trimmed by 4 bases and J by 2 bases, leaving 9 bases between them. Germline loops: CDR1 MNHEY, CDR2 SVGEGT. The DNA of the CDR3 is TGTGCCAGCAGTTCCGGGTCTACCTACAATGAGCAGTTCTTC. Translating gives CASSSGSTYNEQFF.

This clonotype has only a few counts. The chain links TRBV20-1 to TRBJ2-3; D remains ambiguous. The CDR3 runs to 15 residues. The germline CDR1 and CDR2 sequences are DFQATT and SNEGSKA (reference sequence). With 3 bases removed from V and 1 base from J, the gap between germline ends came to 14 bases. The CDR3, as DNA: TGCAGTGCTAGTCGATTAGTTCCGCGCACAGATACGCAGTATTTT. Encoded protein: CSASRLVPRTDTQYF.

The chain is built from TRBV19 and TRBJ1-5; perhaps TRBD1 as D (5 bases). CDR3 length: 14 amino acids. V shed 7 bases and J shed 6 bases, with 16 bases lying between them. Per germline, CDR1 LNHDA and CDR2 SQIVND (reference sequence). The CDR3 protein is CASKGGARGQPQHF. The CDR3 DNA reads as TGTGCCAGTAAGGGAGGGGCCCGGGGTCAGCCCCAGCATTTT.

The V gene is TRBV11-3, the J gene TRBJ2-7, with D possibly being TRBD2 (6 bases). The V end lost 8 bases, the J end lost 7 bases, and 15 bases lay between the germline ends. Germline V gene data show CDR1 as SGHNT and CDR2 as YENEEA. The CDR3 spans 12 residues. The CDR3 DNA reads as TGTGCCAGCTCCCGGGACTTACAGGAGCAGTACTTC. This sequence encodes CASSRDLQEQYF.

A few counts support this clonotype. This chain joins TRBV5-1 and TRBJ2-1; possibly TRBD2 for D (5 bases). This CDR3 contains 12 residues. Deletions cut 3 bases from V and 8 bases from J, with 9 bases between. Per germline, CDR1 SGHRS and CDR2 YFSETQ. CDR3 coding DNA: TGCGCCAGCAGCTCCGGACTTGATGAGCAGTTCTTC. Its protein product is CASSSGLDEQFF.

This clonotype was seen a few times. The genes are TRBV5-5 and TRBJ2-3; D unclear. The CDR3 extends over 13 amino acids. Trimming removed 1 base from V and 5 bases from J, with 8 bases in between. Germline assignment: CDR1 SGHKS and CDR2 YYEKEE (reference sequence). The CDR3 bases are TGTGCCAGCAGCTTGCTGCGGTTAGATACGCAGTATTTT. Protein: CASSLLRLDTQYF.